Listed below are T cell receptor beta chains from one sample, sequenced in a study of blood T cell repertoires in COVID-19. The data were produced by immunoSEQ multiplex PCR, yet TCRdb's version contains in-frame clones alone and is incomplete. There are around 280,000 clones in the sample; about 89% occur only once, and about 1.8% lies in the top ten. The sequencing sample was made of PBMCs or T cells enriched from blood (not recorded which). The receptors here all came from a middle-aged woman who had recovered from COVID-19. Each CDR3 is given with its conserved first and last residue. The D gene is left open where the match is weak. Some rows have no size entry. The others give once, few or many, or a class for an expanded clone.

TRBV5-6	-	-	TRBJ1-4	TGTGCCAGCAGCTCCATCAGGGGTAATGAAAAACTGTTTTTT	CASSSIRGNEKLFF
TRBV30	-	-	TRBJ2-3	TGTGCCTGGAGTGCCCAGGGAGATACGCAGTATTTT	CAWSAQGDTQYF
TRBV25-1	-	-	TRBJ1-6	TGTGCCAGCAAATCCGAGAGCTCCTATAATTCACCCCTCCACTTT	CASKSESSYNSPLHF
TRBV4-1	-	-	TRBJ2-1	TGCGCCAGCAGCCAGACACAGGGCCCAACTTCCTACAATGAGCAGTTCTTC	CASSQTQGPTSYNEQFF
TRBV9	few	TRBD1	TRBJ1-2	TGTGCCAGCAGCGCTGGGACAGGGGGAGCCTATGGCTACACCTTC	CASSAGTGGAYGYTF
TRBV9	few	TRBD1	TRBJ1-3	TGTGCCAGCAGCGTTGGGACAGGGGGAAACACCATATATTTT	CASSVGTGGNTIYF
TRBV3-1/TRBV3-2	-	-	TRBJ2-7	TGTGCCAGCAGCCAAGGGACAGCTCTATACTACGAGCAGTACTTC	CASSQGTALYYEQYF
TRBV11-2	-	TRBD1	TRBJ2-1	TGTGCCAGCAGCGCCCGACAGGGGGGCAATGAGCAGTTCTTC	CASSARQGGNEQFF
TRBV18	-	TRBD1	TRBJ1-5	TGTGCCAGCTCAGGACAGGGTGGAAGCAATCAGCCCCAGCATTTT	CASSGQGGSNQPQHF
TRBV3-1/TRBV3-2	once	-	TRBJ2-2	TGTGCCAGCAGCCCCTCCAGGGGTTTAACCGCGAACACCGGGGAGCTGTTTTTT	CASSPSRGLTANTGELFF
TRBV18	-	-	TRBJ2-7	TGTGCCAGCTCCCCCGAGGGCTACGAGCAGTACTTC	CASSPEGYEQYF
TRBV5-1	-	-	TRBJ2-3	TGCGCCAGCAGAATTACAGGGTCCGGCACAGATACGCAGTATTTT	CASRITGSGTDTQYF
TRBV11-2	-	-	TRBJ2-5	TGTGCCAGCAGCTTCGGGTACCAAGAGACCCAGTACTTC	CASSFGYQETQYF
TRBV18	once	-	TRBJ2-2	TGTGCCAGCTCACCGAGAAGGGGAAACACCGGGGAGCTGTTTTTT	CASSPRRGNTGELFF
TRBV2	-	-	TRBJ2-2	TGTGCCAGCGGAACATCGGCGGACACCGGGGAGCTGTTTTTT	CASGTSADTGELFF
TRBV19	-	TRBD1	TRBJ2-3	TGTGCCAGTAGGGACGGACAGGGTATCGCAGATACGCAGTATTTT	CASRDGQGIADTQYF
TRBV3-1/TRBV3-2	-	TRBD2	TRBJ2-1	TGTGCCAGCAGCCCAATTCGGGGTAGCGGGAGTTACAATGAGCAGTTCTTC	CASSPIRGSGSYNEQFF
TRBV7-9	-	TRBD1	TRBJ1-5	TGTGCCAGCAGCTTAGGGTGGGACAGAGATAGCAATCAGCCCCAGCATTTT	CASSLGWDRDSNQPQHF
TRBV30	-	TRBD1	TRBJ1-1	TGTGCCTGGAGTGCTAACAGGGGGCAGAGGGCTTTCTTT	CAWSANRGQRAFF
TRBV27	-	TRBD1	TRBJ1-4	TGTGCCAGCAGTCCTAGGACAGGGACTAATGAAAAACTGTTTTTT	CASSPRTGTNEKLFF
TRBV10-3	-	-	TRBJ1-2	TGTGCCATCAGTGACCAGTCAGGGGTTCTGGGCTATGGCTACACCTTC	CAISDQSGVLGYGYTF
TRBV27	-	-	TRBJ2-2	TGTGCCAGCAGACCGAGTTTGGACACCGGGGAGCTGTTTTTT	CASRPSLDTGELFF
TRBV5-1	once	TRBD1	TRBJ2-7	TGCGCCAGCAGCCCAAGTCAGGGGGCAGGGTACGAGCAGTACTTC	CASSPSQGAGYEQYF
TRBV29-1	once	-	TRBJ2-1	TGCAGCGTTGAAGATAGTGGTCACAATGAGCAGTTCTTC	CSVEDSGHNEQFF
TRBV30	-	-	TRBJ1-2	TGTGCCTGGGAGCCAGGGGATGGCTACACCTTC	CAWEPGDGYTF
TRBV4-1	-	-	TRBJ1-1	TGCGCCAGCAGCCCCCGATTGACAGAAAGGGCTGAAGCTTTCTTT	CASSPRLTERAEAFF
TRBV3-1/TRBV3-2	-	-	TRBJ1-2	TGTGCCAGCAGCCACAACCAGGGAAACTATGGCTACACCTTC	CASSHNQGNYGYTF
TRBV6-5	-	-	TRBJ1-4	TGTGCCAGCAGGGAGGCGGGACGGAGTAATGAAAAACTGTTTTTT	CASREAGRSNEKLFF
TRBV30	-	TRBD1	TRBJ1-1	TGTGCCTGGACCGTAGGGACAGGGGGCCGCACTGAAGCTTTCTTT	CAWTVGTGGRTEAFF